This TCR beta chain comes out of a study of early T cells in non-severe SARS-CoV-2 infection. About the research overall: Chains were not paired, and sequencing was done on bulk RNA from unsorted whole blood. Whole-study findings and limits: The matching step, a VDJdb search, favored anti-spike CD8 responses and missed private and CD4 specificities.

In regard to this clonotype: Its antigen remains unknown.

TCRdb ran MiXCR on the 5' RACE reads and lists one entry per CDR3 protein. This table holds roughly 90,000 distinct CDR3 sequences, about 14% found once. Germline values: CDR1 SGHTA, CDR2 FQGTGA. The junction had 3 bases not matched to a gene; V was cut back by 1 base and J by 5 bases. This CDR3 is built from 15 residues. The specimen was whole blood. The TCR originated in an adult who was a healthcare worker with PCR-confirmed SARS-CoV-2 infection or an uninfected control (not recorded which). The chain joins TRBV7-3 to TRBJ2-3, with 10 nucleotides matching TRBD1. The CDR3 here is CASSLRQGAKDTQYF. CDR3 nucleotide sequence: TGTGCCAGCAGCTTAAGACAGGGGGCAAAAGATACGCAGTATTTT. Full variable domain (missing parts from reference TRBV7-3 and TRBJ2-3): GAGVSQTPSNKVTEKGKYVELRCDPISGHTALYWYRQSLGQGPEFLIYFQGTGAADDSGLPNDRFFAVRPEGSVSTLKIQRTERGDSAVYLCASSLRQGAKDTQYFGPGTRLTVL.